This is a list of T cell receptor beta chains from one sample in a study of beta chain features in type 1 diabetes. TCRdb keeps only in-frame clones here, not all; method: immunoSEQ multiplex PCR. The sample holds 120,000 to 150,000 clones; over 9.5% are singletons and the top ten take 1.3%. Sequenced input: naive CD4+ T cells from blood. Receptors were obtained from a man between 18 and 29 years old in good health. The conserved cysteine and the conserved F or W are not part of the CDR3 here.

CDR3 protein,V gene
ASSSDRGLGTEAF,TRBV7-2
ATNDHTGEQY,TRBV10-3
ATESRRGGYGYT,TRBV25-1
ASSAGGGHNEQF,TRBV5-5
ASSATGVQPQH,TRBV7-8
ASSLGGTSGASSYNEQF,TRBV7-2
ASSYLRGPAYEQY,TRBV6-5
ASSTDRGSYNEQF,TRBV5-4
ASSIGRDTLNTEAF,TRBV19
ASSLVVSSGGTQETQY,TRBV5-4
ASSRRTSLDTGELF,TRBV5-1
ASSFRGTPYNEQF,TRBV11-2
ASSFNRDYNSPLH,TRBV5-1
ASSLGTTNYGYT,TRBV7-2
ASSVRDKPNTGELF,TRBV9
ASSVPSGGSWETQY,TRBV25-1
ASSLAGGGFQETQY,TRBV5-4
AISAPQGDEQF,TRBV10-3
ATYPGEGGGQPQH,TRBV28
ASTKDTSYEQY,TRBV5-1
ASRRTSGGSEQY,TRBV4-1
ATSRDRRNTGELF,TRBV15
AISLTAVGSYNEQF,TRBV10-3
ATSRGGEKLF,TRBV15
ASTAPEQPQH,TRBV19
ASSIRGRNNEKLF,TRBV19
ATSRRQTYSYEQY,TRBV14
ASSQDRRGAETQY,TRBV4-1
ASGRGLAGAFTDTQY,TRBV25-1
ASSQAPTSGGASDTQY,TRBV4-1
ASSHERLGGYT,TRBV4-1
ASSLVTPTGGAKNIQY,TRBV7-2
ASSYAGRLSSYNEQF,TRBV11-2
ASSLGRGTGNTGELF,TRBV11-3
ASCTSGANVLT,TRBV6-5
ASSYDITDTQY,TRBV6-5
ASSLSGTGSSYEQY,TRBV27
ASSLGQNYGYT,TRBV7-2
SASTRQYYT,TRBV20-1
ASSRPGRPNEKLF,TRBV23-1
VLDRGLYEQY,TRBV5-1
ASSSGGGGGYT,TRBV6-5
ASSKASGVVSTQFNEQF,TRBV5-1
ASSPGGRTDTQY,TRBV18
ASSSPIYQGKSYNEQF,TRBV5-6
ASSEGLEYNEQF,TRBV9
ATGQGSGETQY,TRBV10-3
ASSLDRRSSYNSPLH,TRBV5-4
ASSLQGMVDSPLH,TRBV11-2
ASSSSGGETQY,TRBV7-3
ASAERGNTQY,TRBV19
ASSPPAGTSYEQY,TRBV18
ASTPTPYEQY,TRBV28
ASSPTGDPYGYT,TRBV7-2
ASNKIDDRGRT,TRBV5-6
ASSRLAGGIDTQY,TRBV19
SAVLGKQF,TRBV20-1
ASSPYLSVSRYEQY,TRBV18